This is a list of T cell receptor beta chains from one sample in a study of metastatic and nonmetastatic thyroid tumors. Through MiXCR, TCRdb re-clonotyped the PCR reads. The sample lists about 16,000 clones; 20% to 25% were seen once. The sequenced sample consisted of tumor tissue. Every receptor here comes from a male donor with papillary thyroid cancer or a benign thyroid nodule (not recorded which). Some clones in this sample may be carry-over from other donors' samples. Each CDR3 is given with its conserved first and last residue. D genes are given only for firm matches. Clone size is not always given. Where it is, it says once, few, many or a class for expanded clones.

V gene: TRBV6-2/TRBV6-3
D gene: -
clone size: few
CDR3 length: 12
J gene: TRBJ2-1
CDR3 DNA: TGTGCCAGCAGTTCCTCGGGTGGTAGGCAGTTCTTC
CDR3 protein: CASSSSGGRQFF

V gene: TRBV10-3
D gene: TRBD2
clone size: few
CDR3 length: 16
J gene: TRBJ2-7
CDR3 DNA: TGTGCCTCCGGCCTCGGCGCGATTGCCACGGGGGGCGAGCAGTACTTC
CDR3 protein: CASGLGAIATGGEQYF

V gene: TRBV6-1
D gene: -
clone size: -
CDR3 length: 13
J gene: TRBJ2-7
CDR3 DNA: TGTGCCAGCAGCTTTCAAGAAGCCTACGAGCAGTACTTC
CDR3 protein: CASSFQEAYEQYF

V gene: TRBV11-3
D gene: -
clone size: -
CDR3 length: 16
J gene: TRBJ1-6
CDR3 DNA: TGTGCCAGCAGTTCTCCGATGGGGGCAGGGCTGAAGCCCCTCCACTTT
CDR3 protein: CASSSPMGAGLKPLHF

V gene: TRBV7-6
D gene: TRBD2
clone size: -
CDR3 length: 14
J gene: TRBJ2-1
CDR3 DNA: TGTGCCAGCAGCTTAGAGGCGGGGGTCAAGCCGGGGTTCTTC
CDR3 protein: CASSLEAGVKPGFF

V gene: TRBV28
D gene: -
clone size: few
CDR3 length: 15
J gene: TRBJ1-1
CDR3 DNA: TGTGCCAGCAGACGAAACGGACTCATGAACACTGAAGCTTTCTTT
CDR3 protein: CASRRNGLMNTEAFF

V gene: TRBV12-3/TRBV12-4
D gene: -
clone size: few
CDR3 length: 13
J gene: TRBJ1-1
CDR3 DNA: TGTGCCAGCAGTTTAAAGAGGGCCACTGAAGCTTTCTTT
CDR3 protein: CASSLKRATEAFF

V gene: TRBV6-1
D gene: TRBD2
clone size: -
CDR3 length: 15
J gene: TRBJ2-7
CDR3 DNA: TGTGCCAGCAGTGGGCGGGGGGGTCTGAAGTACGAGCAGTACTTC
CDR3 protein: CASSGRGGLKYEQYF

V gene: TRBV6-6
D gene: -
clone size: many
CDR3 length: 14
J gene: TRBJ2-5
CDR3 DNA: TGTGCCAGCAGTTACGGACAGATCGGCGAGACCCAGTACTTC
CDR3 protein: CASSYGQIGETQYF

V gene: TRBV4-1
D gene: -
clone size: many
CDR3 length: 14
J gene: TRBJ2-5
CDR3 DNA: TGCGCCAGCAGCCAAATGGGCTCTTCCGAGACCCAGTACTTC
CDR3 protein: CASSQMGSSETQYF

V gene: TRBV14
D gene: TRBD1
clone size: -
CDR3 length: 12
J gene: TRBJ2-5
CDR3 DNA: TGTGCCAGCAGCCAAGGTACCGGGACAGGCTACTTC
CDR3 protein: CASSQGTGTGYF

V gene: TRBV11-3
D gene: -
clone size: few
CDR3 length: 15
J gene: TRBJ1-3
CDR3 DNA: TGTGCCAGCAGCTTGATGACCAGCTCTGGAAACACCATATATTTT
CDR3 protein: CASSLMTSSGNTIYF

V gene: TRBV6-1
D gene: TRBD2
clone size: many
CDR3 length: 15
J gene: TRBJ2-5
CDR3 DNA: TGTGCCAGCAGTGACCTTGCGGGGGAGCAAGAGACCCAGTACTTC
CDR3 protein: CASSDLAGEQETQYF

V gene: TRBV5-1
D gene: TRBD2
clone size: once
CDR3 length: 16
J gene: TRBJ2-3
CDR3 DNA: TGCGCCAGCAGCTTGGAAGCGGGAAGGGTAACAGATACGCAGTATTTT
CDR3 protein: CASSLEAGRVTDTQYF

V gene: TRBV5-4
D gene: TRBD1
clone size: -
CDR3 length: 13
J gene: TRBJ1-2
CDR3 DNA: TGTGCCAGCAGCTTGCGGGGACAGTATGGCTACACCTTC
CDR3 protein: CASSLRGQYGYTF

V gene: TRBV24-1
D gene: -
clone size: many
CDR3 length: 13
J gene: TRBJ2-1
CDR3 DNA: TGTGCCACCGGGGACGGGAGTCTGGGTGAGCAGTTCTTC
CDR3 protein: CATGDGSLGEQFF

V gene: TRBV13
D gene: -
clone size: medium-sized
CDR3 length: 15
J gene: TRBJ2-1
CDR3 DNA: TGTGCCAGCAGGCCTACGGGACTTGGCTACAATGAGCAGTTCTTC
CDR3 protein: CASRPTGLGYNEQFF

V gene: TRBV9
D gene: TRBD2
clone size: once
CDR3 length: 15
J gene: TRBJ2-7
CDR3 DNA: TGTGCCAGCAGCGCTTCTAGCGGGAGTATCTACGAGCAGTACTTC
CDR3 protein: CASSASSGSIYEQYF

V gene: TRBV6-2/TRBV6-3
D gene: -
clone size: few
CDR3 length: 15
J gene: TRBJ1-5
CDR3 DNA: TGTGCCAGCAGTTACTGGGGGGCGAGCAATCAGCCCCAGCATTTT
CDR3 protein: CASSYWGASNQPQHF

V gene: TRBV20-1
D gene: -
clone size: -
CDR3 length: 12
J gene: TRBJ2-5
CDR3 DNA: TGCAGTTCTCCTGGCCACCAAGAGACCCAGTACTTC
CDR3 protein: CSSPGHQETQYF

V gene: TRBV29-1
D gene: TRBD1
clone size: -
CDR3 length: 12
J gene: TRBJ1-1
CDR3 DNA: TGCAGCGTTGACAGGGGGCTCGGTGAAGCTTTCTTT
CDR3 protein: CSVDRGLGEAFF

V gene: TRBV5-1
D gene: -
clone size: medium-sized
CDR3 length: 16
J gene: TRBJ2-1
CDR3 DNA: TGCGCCAGCAGCTCCCTAAGTGGTAGCTCCTACAATGAGCAGTTCTTC
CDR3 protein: CASSSLSGSSYNEQFF

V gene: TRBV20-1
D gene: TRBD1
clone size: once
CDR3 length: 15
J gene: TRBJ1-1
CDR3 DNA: TGCAGTGTTCCTTCGGTGGCAGGGGGTGGAACCGAAGATTTCTTT
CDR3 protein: CSVPSVAGGGTEDFF

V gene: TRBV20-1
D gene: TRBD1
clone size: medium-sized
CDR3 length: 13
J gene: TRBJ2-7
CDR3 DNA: TGCAGTGCTAGAGATGGGACAGTCTACGAGCAGTACTTC
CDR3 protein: CSARDGTVYEQYF

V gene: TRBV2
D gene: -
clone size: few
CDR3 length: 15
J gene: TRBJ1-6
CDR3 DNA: TGTGCCAGCAGTGACTCGGCAGGGAGACGATCACCCCTCCACTTT
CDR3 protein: CASSDSAGRRSPLHF